This is a list of T cell receptor beta chains from one sample in a study of graft-versus-host responses after intestinal transplantation. These receptors are not linked to any known antigen. Only in-frame clones appear in the TCRdb table, and some are missing; sequencing was by immunoSEQ multiplex PCR. The sample shows roughly 92,000 clones, 88% of them seen only once. The sequenced sample was unstimulated CD4+ T cells sorted from spleen or lymph node cells, obtained before transplant. The receptors were gathered from a human donor who was the organ donor for an intestinal transplant. Each CDR3 is given with its conserved first and last residue. D genes are given only for firm matches. A clone size is listed for some rows: how often the clone was seen (once, few, many), or a class if it is expanded.

D | J | V | size | DNA | CDR3
- | TRBJ2-5 | TRBV5-6 | - | TGTGCCAGCAGCGAGCGGGTAGGTGGTTTTCCCACGTTGGAGACCCAGTACTTC | CASSERVGGFPTLETQYF
TRBD2 | TRBJ2-7 | TRBV7-8 | - | TGTGCCAGCAGCTTAGCAGCTAGCGGGCTCGAGCAGTACTTC | CASSLAASGLEQYF
- | TRBJ1-2 | TRBV4-3 | - | TGCGCCAGCAGCCAAGGGGGCCAAGGGGGGGAGACCTTC | CASSQGGQGGETF
- | TRBJ1-2 | TRBV2 | - | TGTGCCAGCAGTGCGGAGACTAACTATGGCTACACCTTC | CASSAETNYGYTF
- | TRBJ1-6 | TRBV27 | - | TGTGCCAGCAGTCTAGGGTGGCAGGGCGGTTACCCCCTCCACTTT | CASSLGWQGGYPLHF
TRBD2 | TRBJ2-7 | TRBV29-1 | - | TGCAGCGTTCTAAGCGGGAGGGTTTACGAGCAGTACTTC | CSVLSGRVYEQYF
- | TRBJ1-5 | TRBV28 | - | TGTGCCAGCACCGGATGGGGGGGTCAAGGCCGGGCGCCCCAGCATTTT | CASTGWGGQGRAPQHF
- | TRBJ1-1 | TRBV28 | - | TGTGCCAGCAGTCCCCCAGTCACTGAAGCTTTCTTT | CASSPPVTEAFF
TRBD2 | TRBJ2-1 | TRBV5-4 | - | TGTGCCAGCAGCTCCCTGGGGCGGGGGAACTACAATGAGCAGTTCTTC | CASSSLGRGNYNEQFF
- | TRBJ1-1 | TRBV20-1 | - | TGCGGGGCACCTCGAGAAGCTTTCTTT | CGAPREAFF
- | TRBJ2-1 | TRBV7-2 | - | TGTGCCAGCAGCTTAGGGGTATTGGGTTGGGGGCCCATCAATGAGCAGTTCTTC | CASSLGVLGWGPINEQFF
- | TRBJ2-7 | TRBV29-1 | few | TGCAGCGTTGACCGGGGATCCTCCTACGAGCAGTACTTC | CSVDRGSSYEQYF
TRBD2 | TRBJ2-3 | TRBV4-2 | - | TGTGCCAGCAGCCAAGCGACTAGCGGGGGGCCCCGCACAGATACGCAGTATTTT | CASSQATSGGPRTDTQYF
- | TRBJ2-7 | TRBV5-1 | once | TGCGCCAGCAGCATAGAGGCAGGGGTTCTCTACGAGCAGTACTTC | CASSIEAGVLYEQYF
- | TRBJ2-7 | TRBV5-5 | - | TGTGCCAGCAGCTTGGGGGGGGTAAAGTACGAGCAGTACTTC | CASSLGGVKYEQYF
- | TRBJ2-2 | TRBV6-5 | - | TGTGCCAGCAGTAGGTCCCCCCGGGTCACCGGGGAGCTGTTTTTT | CASSRSPRVTGELFF
TRBD1 | TRBJ2-3 | TRBV7-9 | - | TGTGCCAGCAGCCTGGGACAGGGAAAGGGGACGCAGTATTTT | CASSLGQGKGTQYF
- | TRBJ2-3 | TRBV21-1 | - | TGTGCCAGCACCGTTTGGGCTTCTCCTGCGGGAGATACGCAGTATTTT | CASTVWASPAGDTQYF
- | TRBJ1-1 | TRBV6-5 | - | TGTGCCAGCACCACCGAGGGTGGTCGCACTGAAGCTTTCTTT | CASTTEGGRTEAFF
- | TRBJ2-3 | TRBV7-2 | - | TGTGCCAGCAGCTTAGCCTATACAGATACGCAGTATTTT | CASSLAYTDTQYF
- | TRBJ2-7 | TRBV25-1 | - | TGTGCCAGCAGTGAAGGAGGGGCATCCTACGAGCAGTACTTC | CASSEGGASYEQYF
TRBD1 | TRBJ2-3 | TRBV11-2 | once | TGTGCCAGCAGCCGAAGGGTTAAACCCGGGACAGGGGTAACAGATACGCAGTATTTT | CASSRRVKPGTGVTDTQYF
- | TRBJ2-1 | TRBV2 | - | TGTGCCAGCAAACTAAGCCGGAACAATGAGCAGTTCTTC | CASKLSRNNEQFF
TRBD1 | TRBJ2-7 | TRBV7-9 | - | TGTGCCAGCAGCCAGAAGGGACAGGGGGCTTACGAGCAGTACTTC | CASSQKGQGAYEQYF
TRBD2 | TRBJ2-3 | TRBV7-2 | - | TGTGCCAGCAGCTTGGGGCCTAGCGGGGCCCCAGATACGCAGTATTTT | CASSLGPSGAPDTQYF
TRBD1 | TRBJ2-7 | TRBV11-2 | - | TGTGCCAGCAGCCCGAACTACAGGGGTAGTGGCGAGCAGTACTTC | CASSPNYRGSGEQYF
TRBD2 | TRBJ2-7 | TRBV6-6 | - | TGTGCCAGCAGTTCCCTGACTAGCGGGGCCCCCTACGAGCAGTACTTC | CASSSLTSGAPYEQYF
- | TRBJ2-7 | TRBV28 | once | TGTGCCAGCAGACCACTGATAGGTCGGGCGGGCTCGCGGGAGCAGTACTTC | CASRPLIGRAGSREQYF
TRBD2 | TRBJ2-7 | TRBV7-8 | - | TGTGCCAGCAGCACAAGACTAGCCGATCCCTACGAGCAGTACTTC | CASSTRLADPYEQYF
- | TRBJ1-5 | TRBV5-1 | - | TGCGCCAGCAGCTTGGGCGGTAGCAATCAGCCCCAGCATTTT | CASSLGGSNQPQHF
- | TRBJ2-7 | TRBV5-1 | once | TGCGCCAGCAGCCCGGAGGGGACAGTCTCCTACGAGCAGTACTTC | CASSPEGTVSYEQYF
- | TRBJ2-5 | TRBV20-1 | once | TGCAGTGAGCTTTCTCAAGAGACCCAGTACTTC | CSELSQETQYF
TRBD2 | TRBJ2-7 | TRBV10-2 | - | TGCGCCAGCAGTGAGCGGGGGGGCCCCTACGAGCAGTACTTC | CASSERGGPYEQYF
TRBD1 | TRBJ1-5 | TRBV10-1 | - | TGCGCCAGCAGTCCCAAGGGGGCCTGCAATCAGCCCCAGCATTTT | CASSPKGACNQPQHF
TRBD2 | TRBJ2-5 | TRBV14 | - | TGTGCCAGCAGCCAAGCTAGCGGGGGCTCCACCCAGTACTTC | CASSQASGGSTQYF
- | TRBJ2-7 | TRBV5-6 | - | TGTGCCAGCAGGAAACAGGGACCTGGTGACGAGCAGTACTTC | CASRKQGPGDEQYF
- | TRBJ1-1 | TRBV27 | - | TGTGCCAGCAGACCTACAGGGTACAGGTCCACTGAAGCTTTCTTT | CASRPTGYRSTEAFF
- | TRBJ2-1 | TRBV5-4 | - | TGTGCCAGCCGGGGACAGGGTAACAGCGGGGGAAATGAGCAGTTCTTC | CASRGQGNSGGNEQFF
TRBD2 | TRBJ2-5 | TRBV9 | - | TGTGCCAGCAGCATCGGACTAGCGGGGGGGACGGCCCAGTACTTC | CASSIGLAGGTAQYF
TRBD2 | TRBJ2-7 | TRBV6-6 | - | TGTGCCAGCAGTTCCCGAGTAGCGGGGGGCTACGAGCAGTACTTC | CASSSRVAGGYEQYF
TRBD2 | TRBJ2-3 | TRBV4-2 | once | TGTGCCAGCAGCCAGGACCCGGGGGGTTCTAGCACAGATACGCAGTATTTT | CASSQDPGGSSTDTQYF
- | TRBJ2-1 | TRBV15 | once | TGTGCCACCAGCAAGTGGGCAAGCGGAATCAATGAGCAGTTCTTC | CATSKWASGINEQFF
- | TRBJ1-5 | TRBV19 | - | TGTGCCAGTCAACAGCCTTTGAGCAATCAGCCCCAGCATTTT | CASQQPLSNQPQHF
- | TRBJ2-2 | TRBV7-3 | - | TGTGCCAGCAGCGACGGGACACCTCCCGGGGAGCTGTTTTTT | CASSDGTPPGELFF
TRBD1 | TRBJ1-2 | TRBV27 | - | TGTGCCAGCACACAGGGGACGTTCAGGTATGGCTACACCTTC | CASTQGTFRYGYTF
- | TRBJ2-7 | TRBV5-6 | - | TGTGCCAGCAGCTTATCCGGGAGAGGCTACGAGCAGTACTTC | CASSLSGRGYEQYF
- | TRBJ2-3 | TRBV5-5 | - | TGTGCCAGCAGCTTGCCGTCTGATACGCAGTATTTT | CASSLPSDTQYF
TRBD1 | TRBJ2-7 | TRBV15 | - | TGTGCCACCAGTTATGGGACAGGGGTCTACGAGCAGTACTTC | CATSYGTGVYEQYF
- | TRBJ1-1 | TRBV6-5 | - | TGTGCCAGCAAATTCAGCCGGGACACTGAAGCTTTCTTT | CASKFSRDTEAFF
- | TRBJ2-5 | TRBV21-1 | once | TGTGCCAGCAGCGGGACTACTATCGAGACCCAGTACTTC | CASSGTTIETQYF
- | TRBJ2-7 | TRBV7-8 | - | TGTGCCAGCAGCTTGGGCCGGAGGGGCTACGAGCAGTACTTC | CASSLGRRGYEQYF
- | TRBJ2-3 | TRBV2 | - | TGTGCCAGCATATCCAGTGTGGCCACAGATACGCAGTATTTT | CASISSVATDTQYF